This T cell receptor beta chain comes out of a study of T cell repertoires in aging, cancer and after chemotherapy. Overall study context: Repeat sampling of healthy donors over several months to years showed clear clonal overlap. The full dataset contained roughly 9 million TCR reads.

The germline gives CDR1 SGHNT, CDR2 YYREEE (reference sequence). The CDR3 spans 13 residues. V gave up 4 bases and J gave up 4 bases, with 11 bases separating them. Rearranged V-D-J TRB sequences were amplified with a mixed TRB-A/B primer pool. TCRdb fed the multiplex PCR reads into MiXCR, producing one record per CDR3 protein. The sample contains 10,000 to 13,000 distinct CDR3 sequences, more than 20% of which appear only once. Peripheral blood genomic DNA, not sorted cells or RNA, was the template. This clonotype occurred a few times. The sample was blood. The chain couples TRBV5-4 to TRBJ1-1, with no clear D. The TCR originated in a human donor in good health. The CDR3 sequence is CASSRGAGTEAFF. The CDR3 DNA reads as TGTGCCAGCAGCCGCGGTGCAGGCACTGAAGCTTTCTTT.